Listed here are 32 T cell receptor beta chains from one sample, sequenced in a study of chemoradiotherapy in HPV16-positive cancers. Clones were sequenced by immunoSEQ multiplex PCR, and TCRdb holds only the in-frame ones, with some missing. The sample includes about 35,000 clones, about 86% of them seen just once. The sequenced sample was blood, obtained from a patient who underwent chemoradiotherapy. These TCRs come from a human donor with HPV-associated anogenital cancer.

This clone was found once. The gene calls are TRBV5-1 and TRBJ2-5; D assignment may be TRBD1 or TRBD2 (5 bases each). The CDR3 consists of 15 residues. Germline values: CDR1 SGHRS, CDR2 YFSETQ. The V gene lost 4 bases and the J gene lost 4 bases, with 17 bases spanning the gap. CDR3 residues: CASSPSPGRIETQYF. CDR3 in DNA: TGCGCCAGCAGCCCGTCGCCGGGGCGGATAGAGACCCAGTACTTC.

The chain joins TRBV11-1 to TRBJ2-5; D not resolved. Looked up from germline, CDR1 is SGHAT and CDR2 is FQDESV (reference sequence). The ends were cut back, 3 bases at V and 1 base at J, with 12 bases in the middle. CDR3 length: 15 residues. As DNA, the CDR3 is TGTGCCAGCAGCTTTAGCCCAGGTTCCCAAGAGACCCAGTACTTC. This sequence encodes CASSFSPGSQETQYF.

DNA of the CDR3: TGTGCCAGCAGCTCACACCCAACCACAGATACGCAGTATTTT. Its protein is CASSSHPTTDTQYF. The rearrangement joins TRBV7-3 to TRBJ2-3; D remains unclear. V dropped 4 bases and J dropped 2 bases, with 10 bases sitting between them. The CDR3 totals 14 residues. The germline V gene has CDR1 SGHTA and CDR2 FQGTGA.

The J gene is TRBJ1-1, the V gene TRBV6-5; D call uncertain. The CDR3 has 14 residues. V was trimmed by 3 bases and J by 0 bases, leaving 8 bases between them. Germline V gives CDR1 MNHEY, CDR2 SVGAGI. CDR3 sequence: CASSYSGLNTEAFF. Written as DNA, the CDR3 is TGTGCCAGCAGTTATTCGGGCTTGAACACTGAAGCTTTCTTT.

The chain couples TRBV5-5 to TRBJ1-5, with D unresolved. Per the germline V gene, CDR1 is SGHKS and CDR2 is YYEKEE (reference sequence). Trimming shortened V by 0 bases and J by 0 bases, and 1 base separated the two germline ends. This CDR3 contains 13 residues. CDR3 loop: CASSLDSNQPQHF. Here the CDR3 DNA reads TGTGCCAGCAGCTTGGATAGCAATCAGCCCCAGCATTTT.

This chain connects TRBV19 to TRBJ1-2; D is unclear. The CDR3 is 14 amino acids. The V gene's germline CDR1 is LNHDA and CDR2 SQIVND (reference sequence). V was shortened by 0 bases and J by 5 bases, with 10 bases between the two germline ends. The DNA of the CDR3 is TGTGCCAGTAGTATAGACCGTGACCCATATGGCTACACCTTC. Its translation: CASSIDRDPYGYTF.

This clone occurred a few times. In DNA, the CDR3 is TGTGCCAGCAGCTACGGGACAGGGCGCACTGAAGCTTTCTTT. It specifies CASSYGTGRTEAFF. The genes are TRBV7-2 and TRBJ1-1; 9 bases align to TRBD1. V lost 4 bases and J lost 4; bases outside the gene matches: 4. Germline V gene lookup returns CDR1 SGHTA and CDR2 FQGNSA. The CDR3 is made up of 14 amino acids.

This clone appeared a few times. The V and J genes are TRBV9 and TRBJ1-2, with D hard to call. This CDR3 contains 15 residues. V lost 0 bases to trimming and J lost 2 bases, with 11 bases between them. Germline values: CDR1 SGDLS, CDR2 YYNGEE. Written as DNA, the CDR3 is TGTGCCAGCAGCGTAGGGGGAACTCGCAACTATGGCTACACCTTC. Protein product: CASSVGGTRNYGYTF.

This clone was seen once. This sequence joins TRBV7-9 and TRBJ2-1; no reliable D call. V lost 1 base and J lost 2, with 9 bases in between. The CDR3 has 15 amino acids. Germline V CDR1 and CDR2: SEHNR, FQNEAQ (reference sequence). CDR3: CASSLEGPTYNEQFF. The CDR3 nucleotides are TGTGCCAGCAGCTTAGAAGGGCCGACCTACAATGAGCAGTTCTTC.

The chain employs TRBV4-2 and TRBJ1-2, with D maybe TRBD1 (5 bases). Germline V lookup: CDR1 LGHNA, CDR2 YNFKEQ. Trimming pared 5 bases from V and 3 bases from J, leaving 10 bases between. The CDR3 spans 13 residues. CDR3 nucleotides: TGTGCCAGCAGCTCGGGGCCCGACTATGGCTACACCTTC. This translates into CASSSGPDYGYTF.

This chain connects TRBV19 to TRBJ1-2; D is unclear. V lost 0 bases and J lost 2, with 13 bases in between. The CDR3 totals 16 residues. Germline values: CDR1 LNHDA, CDR2 SQIVND (reference sequence). CDR3 protein: CASSIDRRFVNYGYTF. The CDR3 region has the DNA TGTGCCAGTAGTATAGACCGACGCTTCGTAAACTATGGCTACACCTTC.

The CDR3, as DNA: TGTGCCAGCAGCCAAGCGAGGGCAGACCCTCCCGGGGAGCTGTTTTTT. Its protein is CASSQARADPPGELFF. J is TRBJ2-2 and V is TRBV4-2, with a weak D call TRBD2 (5 bases). Trimming removed 1 base from V and 6 bases from J, with 15 bases in between. Germline V gene lookup returns CDR1 LGHNA and CDR2 YNFKEQ. The CDR3 contains 16 residues.

The chain joins TRBV9 to TRBJ1-6; no reliable D call. From germline, CDR1 is SGDLS and CDR2 YYNGEE. The CDR3 extends over 12 amino acids. V was pared by 3 bases and J by 8 bases, with 6 bases between. CDR3 in DNA: TGTGCCAGCAGCGAGACGGATTCACCCCTCCACTTT. It encodes CASSETDSPLHF. The variable domain in full, completed from reference TRBV9 and TRBJ1-6, reads DSGVTQTPKHLITATGQRVTLRCSPRSGDLSVYWYQQSLDQGLQFLIQYYNGEERAKGNILERFSAQQFPDLHSELNLSSLELGDSALYFCASSETDSPLHFGNGTRLTVT.

The rearrangement links TRBV9 to TRBJ1-1; no definite D call. With 0 bases removed from V and 7 bases from J, the gap between germline ends came to 10 bases. The CDR3 has 13 amino acids. Germline V gene lookup returns CDR1 SGDLS and CDR2 YYNGEE. In DNA, the CDR3 is TGTGCCAGCAGCGTAGCGGCGGAAGTTGAAGCTTTCTTT. As protein: CASSVAAEVEAFF.

The rearrangement links TRBV28 to TRBJ1-1, with D perhaps TRBD1 (6 bases). Germline loops: CDR1 MDHEN, CDR2 SYDVKM. The V and J ends lost 8 bases and 1 base respectively, with 14 bases between them. The CDR3 covers 14 residues. The CDR3 spells CASGLQGANTEAFF. The CDR3 coding sequence is TGTGCCAGCGGATTACAGGGTGCGAACACTGAAGCTTTCTTT.

The CDR3 loop reads CASSMVGGNQPQHF. The CDR3 DNA follows: TGTGCCAGTAGTATGGTGGGGGGCAATCAGCCCCAGCATTTT. This chain uses TRBV19 with TRBJ1-5, with D possibly matching TRBD1 (5 bases). The ends were cut back, 3 bases at V and 2 bases at J, with 8 bases in the middle. The germline CDR1 and CDR2 sequences are LNHDA and SQIVND (reference sequence). The CDR3 runs 14 residues. The full variable domain, with the rest looked up from reference TRBV19 and TRBJ1-5, is DGGITQSPKYLFRKEGQNVTLSCEQNLNHDAMYWYRQDPGQGLRLIYYSQIVNDFQKGDIAEGYSVSREKKESFPLTVTSAQKNPTAFYLCASSMVGGNQPQHFGDGTRLSIL.

The V call is TRBV6-5, the J call TRBJ2-7; D is undetermined. This CDR3 comprises 12 residues. Germline CDR1 MNHEY, CDR2 SVGAGI. Between the trimmed V and J ends, which lost 5 bases and 0 bases, there was a span of 5 bases. In nucleotides, the CDR3 is TGTGCCAGCAGTCAATACTCCTACGAGCAGTACTTC. Encoded protein: CASSQYSYEQYF.

The chain carries TRBV6-1 and TRBJ1-1; TRBD1 matches at 10 bases. CDR1 and CDR2 (germline): MNHNS, SASEGT. V gave up 4 bases and J gave up 3 bases; unmatched junction bases: 8. The CDR3 contains 16 residues. The CDR3 DNA reads TGTGCCAGCAGTGGACAGGGGGCGCTTGGTGACACTGAAGCTTTCTTT. Its protein product is CASSGQGALGDTEAFF.

The chain has TRBV7-2 and TRBJ1-3; no clear D gene. V was shortened by 2 bases and J by 4 bases, with 9 bases between the two germline ends. Germline values: CDR1 SGHTA, CDR2 FQGNSA. The CDR3 is made up of 14 amino acids. The CDR3 coding sequence is TGTGCCAGCAGCTTAACGACGGAGGGAAACACCATATATTTT. Protein product: CASSLTTEGNTIYF.

This clone was seen a few times. This chain joins TRBV6-5 and TRBJ2-2; D ambiguous. The V end was cut by 0 bases, the J end by 4 bases, with 9 bases between. Germline V gene sequence: CDR1 MNHEY, CDR2 SVGAGI. This CDR3 contains 15 residues. The CDR3 spells CASSYSSSFTGELFF. In DNA form, the CDR3 reads TGTGCCAGCAGTTACTCGTCCAGTTTCACCGGGGAGCTGTTTTTT.

The gene calls are TRBV18 and TRBJ2-1; 8 bases align to TRBD1. CDR3 length: 16 residues. Germline values: CDR1 KGHSH, CDR2 LQKENI. The junction had 9 bases not matched to a gene; V was cut back by 3 bases and J by 5 bases. The CDR3 sequence is CASSPYSGGLNNEQFF. CDR3 in DNA: TGTGCCAGCTCACCGTATTCAGGGGGCTTAAACAATGAGCAGTTCTTC.

The genes are TRBV5-4 and TRBJ2-1; 8 bases map to TRBD1. V lost 4 bases, J lost 9 bases, and 12 bases stayed unmatched. There are 15 residues in the CDR3. Per the germline V gene, CDR1 is SGHNT and CDR2 is YYREEE (reference sequence). The CDR3 region is CASSPKVEGTGEQFF. The CDR3 coding sequence is TGTGCCAGCAGCCCCAAGGTGGAGGGGACAGGTGAGCAGTTCTTC.

This chain uses TRBV10-3 with TRBJ1-3; no firm D call. V was clipped by 1 base and J by 0 bases, with 10 bases between them. The CDR3 runs 16 residues. Per the germline V gene, CDR1 is ENHRY and CDR2 is SYGVKD. CDR3 in amino acids: CAISELWATSGNTIYF. The DNA for the CDR3 is TGTGCCATCAGTGAGTTGTGGGCTACCTCTGGAAACACCATATATTTT.

The V gene is TRBV4-3, the J gene TRBJ1-5, with 7 bases that match TRBD1. The CDR3 has 14 residues. The germline V gene has CDR1 LGHNA and CDR2 YSLEER. V was pared by 0 bases and J by 6 bases, with 2 bases of the junction left unmatched. The CDR3 coding sequence is TGCGCCAGCAGCCAAGACCCAGGGGGTCAGCCCCAGCATTTT. Translation gives CASSQDPGGQPQHF.

As concerns this clone: The junction differs from germline at one of its ends, possibly a read error. CDR3 nucleotides: TGTGCCAGCAGCTTAGGACAGGCGCAGGTCTTC. Protein product: CASSLGQAQVF. The rearrangement joins TRBV11-3 to TRBJ1-2; D may be TRBD1 (6 bases). This CDR3 comprises 11 residues. CDR1 and CDR2 (germline): SGHNT, YENEEA.

The chain has TRBV5-6 and TRBJ1-2; D remains unclear. CDR3 length equals 15 residues. The V gene lost 0 bases and the J gene lost 1 base, with 10 bases spanning the gap. Germline lookup yields CDR1 SGHDT and CDR2 YYEEEE. In DNA, the CDR3 is TGTGCCAGCAGCTTGGGCACGCCACTTAACTATGGCTACACCTTC. Encoded protein: CASSLGTPLNYGYTF.

This chain connects TRBV5-4 to TRBJ2-2; 10 bases fit TRBD1. The CDR3 runs 14 residues. The J segment lost 4 bases and the V segment lost 4 bases, leaving 1 base of the junction unmatched. Germline V gene lookup returns CDR1 SGHNT and CDR2 YYREEE (reference sequence). The CDR3 here is CASSRQGATGELFF. The CDR3 DNA reads as TGTGCCAGCAGCCGACAGGGGGCCACCGGGGAGCTGTTTTTT.

The chain employs TRBV15 and TRBJ2-7; possibly TRBD1 for D (6 bases). This CDR3 is 16 amino acids long. In germline, CDR1 is LNHNV, CDR2 YYDKDF (reference sequence). V was trimmed by 0 bases and J by 5 bases, leaving 17 bases between them. The CDR3 loop reads CATSRDRQGKTNEQYF. The CDR3 bases are TGTGCCACCAGCAGAGATCGGCAGGGGAAGACGAACGAGCAGTACTTC.

The genes are TRBV6-4 and TRBJ2-1, with 7 bases fitting TRBD2. Per the germline V gene, CDR1 is MRHNA and CDR2 is SNTAGT. This CDR3 has 14 amino acids. Unmatched junction bases numbered 6, after V lost 2 bases and J lost 8 bases. CDR3 sequence (DNA): TGTGCCAGCAGTGACATCGGGGCGGGGGATGAGCAGTTCTTC. Protein product: CASSDIGAGDEQFF.

V usage is TRBV7-2 and J usage is TRBJ1-5; D is ambiguous. Germline CDR1 SGHTA, CDR2 FQGNSA. V lost 3 bases, J lost 7 bases, and 10 bases lay in between. This CDR3 is built from 13 residues. The CDR3 is CASSFDQDQPQHF. CDR3 DNA sequence: TGTGCCAGCAGCTTTGATCAGGACCAGCCCCAGCATTTT.

The V and J genes are TRBV19 and TRBJ1-5; no reliable D call. The germline V and J ends were trimmed by 5 bases and 0 bases, with 5 bases remaining between them. There are 13 residues in the CDR3. Germline V CDR1 and CDR2: LNHDA, SQIVND (reference sequence). The CDR3 region has the DNA TGTGCCAGTAGTGGGTTTAGCAATCAGCCCCAGCATTTT. This translates into CASSGFSNQPQHF.

The gene calls are TRBV9 and TRBJ1-1; D is undetermined. Germline V gene lookup returns CDR1 SGDLS and CDR2 YYNGEE. The CDR3 has 11 amino acids. Trimming left V 0 bases short and J 6 bases short, with 3 bases between. In DNA form, the CDR3 reads TGTGCCAGCAGCGTAGGGGCTGAAGCTTTCTTT. It encodes CASSVGAEAFF.